The TCR beta chain described here comes from a study of T cell responses to AZD1222 COVID-19 vaccine. Whole-study results and caveats: Seropositive status at baseline applied to only six AZD1222 recipients.

This CDR3 comprises 17 residues. The germline CDR1 and CDR2 sequences are SGHTS and YDEGEE. The J segment lost 0 bases and the V segment lost 5 bases, leaving 8 bases of the junction unmatched. Produced via immunoSEQ multiplex PCR; TCRdb's table is partial and in-frame only. The table shows roughly 140,000 clones, with around 91% occurring only once. This clone is a singleton in its sample. The antigen is not known. The J gene is TRBJ2-1, the V gene TRBV5-8; TRBD2 aligns across 10 bases. Sequenced here: peripheral blood, sampled on day 0 of AZD1222 vaccination. This receptor was identified in an adult in good health. As DNA, the CDR3 is TGTGCCAGCAGAAAGGCAAGGACTAGCGGCTCCTACAATGAGCAGTTCTTC. It codes for CASRKARTSGSYNEQFF.